This entry lists 22 T cell receptor beta chains sequenced from one sample in a study of regulatory T cells in long-lasting Graves disease. Relying on iRepertoire HTBI primers and Arm-PCR of CDR3 regions, the team built TCR beta libraries. TCRdb reprocessed the multiplex PCR reads via MiXCR and lists one record per CDR3 protein. Of hundreds of thousands of distinct CDR3 sequences listed, approximately 12% were seen once; the top ten hold approximately 9%. The time point was: newly diagnosed GD, antithyroid drugs for less than 3 months. Making the TCR library involved RNA that had been extracted from PBMCs. This same sample was also part of a study on T cells in Graves' hyperthyroidism and ophthalmopathy.

This specimen consisted of peripheral blood mononuclear cells (PBMCs), obtained at new diagnosis, from a patient treated with antithyroid drugs. These receptors came from a woman in her thirties with Graves disease.

This rearrangement joins TRBV28 to TRBJ1-2; unclear D gene. V lost 3 bases and J 8 bases, leaving 16 bases between the germline ends. CDR1 is MDHEN and CDR2 is SYDVKM in the germline V gene. The CDR3 covers 14 residues. As DNA, the CDR3 is TGTGCCAGCAGTTTTCTAGCACCTGTTCTGGGCTACACCTTC. Its protein product is CASSFLAPVLGYTF.

This sequence joins TRBV9 and TRBJ2-2; possibly TRBD1 for D (5 bases). CDR1 and CDR2 (germline): SGDLS, YYNGEE. The CDR3 has 16 amino acids. V was shortened by 4 bases and J by 7 bases, with 20 bases between the two germline ends. CDR3 DNA: TGTGCCAGCAGCCCAAGGACAAGCGTGGGTGGCGGGGAGCTGTTTTTT. It translates to CASSPRTSVGGGELFF.

This clonotype occurred many times. V usage is TRBV7-9 and J usage is TRBJ1-4; D unclear. The CDR3 loop spans 14 amino acids. The germline V and J ends were trimmed by 5 bases and 7 bases, with 14 bases remaining between them. Germline V gene data show CDR1 as SEHNR and CDR2 as FQNEAQ (reference sequence). Written as DNA, the CDR3 is TGTGCCAGCAGCGCGGGAAGAGAGAGTGAAAAACTGTTTTTT. Amino acid sequence: CASSAGRESEKLFF.

The chain uses TRBV27 and TRBJ2-1, with a possible D match to TRBD1 (5 bases). V was trimmed by 6 bases and J by 9 bases, leaving 12 bases between them. This CDR3 contains 12 residues. The germline V gene encodes CDR1 MNHEY and CDR2 SMNVEV (reference sequence). This CDR3 is CASSTGRSEQFF. The DNA for the CDR3 is TGTGCCAGCAGCACAGGTCGTAGTGAGCAGTTCTTC.

This clonotype was counted many times. The chain carries TRBV7-9 and TRBJ2-1; 8 bases match TRBD1. Germline lookup yields CDR1 SEHNR and CDR2 FQNEAQ (reference sequence). This CDR3 has 15 residues. After removal of 5 bases from V and 3 bases from J, the junction contained 6 bases not matched to a gene. The CDR3 protein is CASSRGTGHYNEQFF. The DNA of the CDR3 is TGTGCCAGCAGCCGAGGGACAGGACACTACAATGAGCAGTTCTTC.

Many counts were recorded for this clonotype. This chain uses TRBV7-3 with TRBJ2-2; D is unresolved. V dropped 5 bases and J dropped 4 bases, with 8 bases sitting between them. CDR1 SGHTA and CDR2 FQGTGA come from the germline V gene. CDR3 length equals 13 residues. For the CDR3, the DNA is TGTGCCAGCAGCACATCGGGCACCGGGGAGCTGTTTTTT. Translation gives CASSTSGTGELFF. Full variable domain (missing parts from reference TRBV7-3 and TRBJ2-2): GAGVSQTPSNKVTEKGKYVELRCDPISGHTALYWYRQSLGQGPEFLIYFQGTGAADDSGLPNDRFFAVRPEGSVSTLKIQRTERGDSAVYLCASSTSGTGELFFGEGSRLTVL.

In its sample, this clonotype was seen many times. The V call is TRBV3-1, the J call TRBJ2-5; 9 nucleotides match TRBD1. CDR3 length equals 15 residues. Unmatched junction bases numbered 3, after V lost 0 bases and J lost 4 bases. The V gene's germline CDR1 is LGHDT and CDR2 YNNKEL (reference sequence). The CDR3 region is CASSQDWGQGETQYF. DNA of the CDR3: TGTGCCAGCAGCCAAGATTGGGGACAGGGAGAGACCCAGTACTTC.

This clonotype was recorded at least ten times. The chain links TRBV28 to TRBJ1-3, with D maybe TRBD1 (6 bases). V lost 5 bases and J lost 0, with 17 bases in between. The CDR3 runs 17 residues. Germline lookup yields CDR1 MDHEN and CDR2 SYDVKM. This CDR3 is CASSPTGTPFSGNTIYF. The CDR3 coding sequence is TGTGCCAGCAGTCCGACAGGCACCCCATTCTCTGGAAACACCATATATTTT.

As concerns this clonotype: This may stem from a read error, because a much larger clone lies one nucleotide away. The limits of the CDR3 on the DNA are not certain, so only TCRdb's listed CDR3 is given. The CDR3 reads CASSQDPWGAGSNTEASF. V gene TRBV3-1 combines with J gene TRBJ1-1; the table's D gene call, TRBD1, was not cross checked with the DNA. The CDR3 comprises 18 residues, both ends counted. The germline V gene encodes CDR1 LGHDT and CDR2 YNNKEL (reference sequence).

This clonotype came up many times. This chain links TRBV14 with TRBJ1-1; the D gene is possibly TRBD1 (6 bases). CDR1 is SGHDN and CDR2 is FVKESK in the germline V gene. This CDR3 region has 13 residues. V dropped 3 bases and J dropped 5 bases, with 10 bases sitting between them. The CDR3 spells CASSHNRVTEAFF. The CDR3 DNA is TGTGCCAGCAGCCACAACAGGGTGACTGAAGCTTTCTTT.

This clonotype was recorded at least ten times. The chain carries TRBV18 and TRBJ2-7; no reliable D call. The CDR3 is 13 amino acids. The V end was cut by 9 bases, the J end by 6 bases, with 18 bases between. Germline values: CDR1 KGHSH, CDR2 LQKENI. The CDR3 region has the DNA TGTGCCAGTCTCAGCATTGGAGTAGGCGAGCAGTACTTC. Encoded protein: CASLSIGVGEQYF.

This clonotype was detected ten times or more. The chain couples TRBV9 to TRBJ2-7; maybe TRBD2 (5 bases). V was clipped by 0 bases and J by 7 bases, with 23 bases between them. The germline CDR1 and CDR2 sequences are SGDLS and YYNGEE. The CDR3 is 17 residues long. CDR3 coding DNA: TGTGCCAGCAGCGTAGAATCGGTGGGCGCGGACTTCTCGGAGCAGTACTTC. This sequence encodes CASSVESVGADFSEQYF.

Many counts were recorded for this clonotype. This chain uses TRBV6-2 or TRBV6-3 with TRBJ2-1, with 10 bases that match TRBD2. Trimming at V came to 0 bases and at J to 5 bases, leaving 4 bases not matched to a gene. The CDR3 is made up of 16 amino acids. The germline V gene has CDR1 MNHEY and CDR2 SVGEGT. The CDR3 loop is CASSYSGLAVDNEQFF. CDR3 coding DNA: TGTGCCAGCAGTTACTCTGGACTAGCGGTTGACAATGAGCAGTTCTTC.

This clonotype has more than one count but fewer than ten. V gene TRBV5-6 combines with J gene TRBJ2-1; tentative D call: TRBD2 (6 bases). CDR1 and CDR2 from the germline V gene are SGHDT and YYEEEE. The CDR3 runs to 16 residues. V was cut by 0 bases and J by 7 bases, with 17 bases left in between. Here the CDR3 reads CASSLAVAGWGNEQFF. The CDR3 region has the DNA TGTGCCAGCAGCTTGGCCGTGGCGGGATGGGGGAATGAGCAGTTCTTC.

This clonotype has a count of ten or more. This CDR3 reads CASSFQGPNNEQFF. As DNA, the CDR3 is TGTGCCAGCAGTTTTCAGGGACCAAACAATGAGCAGTTCTTC. The chain carries TRBV6-5 and TRBJ2-1; D is perhaps TRBD1 or TRBD2 (5 bases each). This CDR3 comprises 14 residues. CDR1 MNHEY and CDR2 SVGAGI come from the germline V gene. Trimming pared 4 bases from V and 5 bases from J, leaving 12 bases between.

This clonotype was counted ten times or more. This chain links TRBV28 with TRBJ1-4; a weak D match, TRBD1 (5 bases). CDR3 length: 14 amino acids. The germline V gene has CDR1 MDHEN and CDR2 SYDVKM. With 7 bases removed from V and 8 bases from J, the gap between germline ends came to 17 bases. The CDR3 region is CASTKGDVEEKLFF. The CDR3 DNA reads TGTGCCAGCACCAAAGGGGACGTTGAGGAAAAACTGTTTTTT.

This clonotype occurred many times. The rearrangement uses TRBV5-1 and TRBJ2-7; 10 bases align to TRBD2. Unmatched junction bases numbered 9, after V lost 0 bases and J lost 3 bases. CDR1 and CDR2 (germline): SGHRS, YFSETQ. This CDR3 comprises 17 residues. The CDR3 DNA reads as TGCGCCAGCAGCTTGGGAAGCGGGAGGGCCTCGAGCTACGAGCAGTACTTC. This gives the protein CASSLGSGRASSYEQYF.

This clonotype was seen ten or more times. The chain is built from TRBV27 and TRBJ1-1; D is ambiguous. With 8 bases removed from V and 1 base from J, the gap between germline ends came to 14 bases. The CDR3 loop spans 14 amino acids. The germline V gene has CDR1 MNHEY and CDR2 SMNVEV (reference sequence). CDR3 DNA sequence: TGTGCCAGCGGAGAAACTGGACCGAACACTGAAGCTTTCTTT. Amino acid sequence: CASGETGPNTEAFF.

In its sample, this clonotype was seen many times. The V and J genes are TRBV18 and TRBJ2-5; 8 positions match TRBD1. Germline V gene data show CDR1 as KGHSH and CDR2 as LQKENI. The V and J ends lost 3 bases and 6 bases, in that order; junction bases with no gene match: 6. CDR3 size: 14 residues. DNA of the CDR3: TGTGCCAGCTCACCTCGGACAGGGTTACAGACCCAGTACTTC. Its protein product is CASSPRTGLQTQYF.

This clonotype was recorded many times. The chain has TRBV19 and TRBJ1-2; a weak D match, TRBD1 (5 bases). CDR1 is LNHDA, CDR2 SQIVND, per germline (reference sequence). The V end was cut by 3 bases, the J end by 8 bases, with 19 bases between. This CDR3 is built from 15 residues. The CDR3 coding sequence is TGTGCCAGTAGTATTGGGACTAGGGCAGACCACGGCTACACCTTC. This translates into CASSIGTRADHGYTF. Full variable domain (outside the CDR3, taken from reference TRBV19 and TRBJ1-2): DGGITQSPKYLFRKEGQNVTLSCEQNLNHDAMYWYRQDPGQGLRLIYYSQIVNDFQKGDIAEGYSVSREKKESFPLTVTSAQKNPTAFYLCASSIGTRADHGYTFGSGTRLTVV.

Remarks on this clonotype: This may stem from a read error, because a much larger clone lies one nucleotide away. V is TRBV7-9 and J is TRBJ2-2, with 8 bases identical to TRBD1. The CDR3 sequence is 17 residues long. Germline assignment: CDR1 SEHNR and CDR2 FQNEAQ (reference sequence). The CDR3 spells CVSSLQPGTGNTGELFF. Written as DNA, the CDR3 is TGCGTCAGCAGCTTGCAGCCTGGGACAGGGAACACCGGGGAGCTGTTTTTT.

J is TRBJ2-5 and V is TRBV24-1; 7 bases are shared with TRBD2. V dropped 0 bases and J dropped 3; count of bases not matched to a gene: 6. The CDR3 is 16 residues long. Germline assignment: CDR1 KGHDR and CDR2 SFDVKD. In nucleotides, the CDR3 is TGTGCCACCAGTGATTTGCGGGGGGACGGTAAAGAGACCCAGTACTTC. As protein: CATSDLRGDGKETQYF.